The rows below give T cell receptor beta chains drawn from one sample of a study of cytomegalovirus exposure and HLA in healthy donors. Profiled with immunoSEQ multiplex PCR; TCRdb holds only in-frame clones, not every one. This specimen shows tens of thousands of clones; the ten leading clones hold about 4%. Sequencing was performed on PBMCs. The source is a female donor in good health and CMV-seropositive. Both conserved end residues are part of each CDR3. The D gene is left open where the match is weak.

d_call,j_call,v_call,cdr3_aa,cdr3_nt
-,TRBJ2-7,TRBV11-3,CASSFGGRPGDEQYF,TGTGCCAGCAGCTTTGGCGGCAGACCAGGGGACGAGCAGTACTTC
TRBD2,TRBJ2-1,TRBV6-6,CASRVAGGQFF,TGTGCCAGCAGGGTAGCGGGCGGGCAGTTCTTC
-,TRBJ2-2,TRBV27,CASSPGGGELFF,TGTGCCAGCAGTCCCGGGGGAGGGGAGCTGTTTTTT
TRBD1,TRBJ1-1,TRBV7-9,CASKAGRGPTEAFF,TGTGCCAGCAAGGCGGGCAGGGGGCCCACTGAAGCTTTCTTT
-,TRBJ2-7,TRBV28,CASNTPTEQQYF,TGTGCCAGCAACACACCCACAGAGCAGCAGTACTTC
-,TRBJ2-7,TRBV7-2,CASSLQVPPPSYEQYF,TGTGCCAGCAGCTTACAGGTTCCCCCACCTTCCTACGAGCAGTACTTC
-,TRBJ1-3,TRBV7-2,CASSRFGNTIYF,TGTGCCAGCAGCCGGTTTGGAAACACCATATATTTT
-,TRBJ2-5,TRBV6-5,CASRSPGGETQYF,TGTGCCAGCAGAAGTCCTGGGGGGGAGACCCAGTACTTC
-,TRBJ2-7,TRBV4-1,CASSPYQFAAYEQYF,TGCGCCAGCAGCCCTTATCAATTCGCGGCCTACGAGCAGTACTTC
-,TRBJ1-4,TRBV28,CASTNNRAGDEKLFF,TGTGCCAGCACCAACAACAGGGCCGGGGACGAAAAACTGTTTTTT
TRBD2,TRBJ2-1,TRBV29-1,CSGRPGLAGDWQFF,TGCAGCGGTCGTCCGGGACTAGCGGGAGATTGGCAGTTCTTC
TRBD2,TRBJ2-5,TRBV4-3,CASSQDGASGGGETQYF,TGCGCCAGCAGCCAAGATGGCGCTAGCGGGGGGGGAGAGACCCAGTACTTC
TRBD2,TRBJ2-1,TRBV11-2,CASSLGGTSGLNEQFF,TGTGCCAGCAGCTTAGGTGGGACTAGCGGGCTCAATGAGCAGTTCTTC
-,TRBJ2-1,TRBV28,CASSLALSYNEQFF,TGTGCCAGCAGTTTAGCGCTCTCCTACAATGAGCAGTTCTTC
-,TRBJ1-2,TRBV14,CASSQERSGRAGGYTF,TGTGCCAGCAGCCAAGAGAGGTCGGGCAGGGCTGGAGGCTACACCTTC
-,TRBJ1-2,TRBV2,CASRAGTTGYGYTF,TGTGCCAGCAGGGCCGGGACAACAGGCTATGGCTACACCTTC
TRBD1,TRBJ1-2,TRBV9,CASSSRGRSGYTF,TGTGCCAGCAGCTCCAGGGGGCGGAGTGGCTACACCTTC
TRBD1,TRBJ2-1,TRBV29-1,CSVSPPTGPSYNEQFF,TGCAGCGTCTCTCCCCCGACAGGGCCCTCCTACAATGAGCAGTTCTTC
-,TRBJ2-5,TRBV5-1,CASSLDGTPAETQYF,TGCGCCAGCAGCTTGGACGGGACACCGGCGGAGACCCAGTACTTC
-,TRBJ1-1,TRBV6-5,CASIRRGGWDTEAFF,TGTGCCAGCATTAGAAGGGGTGGGTGGGACACTGAAGCTTTCTTT
-,TRBJ2-7,TRBV5-4,CASSFGNYEQYF,TGTGCCAGCAGCTTCGGGAACTACGAGCAGTACTTC
-,TRBJ2-5,TRBV27,CASKKGQETQYF,TGTGCCAGCAAAAAGGGGCAGGAGACCCAGTACTTC
-,TRBJ1-2,TRBV5-1,CASSLAGGTGYTF,TGCGCCAGCAGCTTGGCCGGGGGGACGGGCTACACCTTC
TRBD1,TRBJ2-7,TRBV20-1,CGPGQGDEQYF,TGCGGGCCGGGACAGGGGGACGAGCAGTACTTC
TRBD2,TRBJ2-1,TRBV4-1,CASSQRLAGGRNEQFF,TGCGCCAGCAGCCAAAGACTAGCGGGGGGGCGGAATGAGCAGTTCTTC
-,TRBJ1-5,TRBV5-1,CASSLLGNQPQHF,TGCGCCAGCAGCTTGCTCGGTAATCAGCCCCAGCATTTT
TRBD2,TRBJ2-3,TRBV9,CASSGSGDGGASTDTQYF,TGTGCCAGCAGTGGGAGTGGAGACGGGGGGGCCAGTACAGATACGCAGTATTTT
-,TRBJ1-1,TRBV19,CASSMGGPGDAEAFF,TGTGCCAGTAGTATGGGAGGACCGGGGGACGCTGAAGCTTTCTTT
-,TRBJ1-1,TRBV18,CASSPRGGAGNTEAFF,TGTGCCAGCTCCCCGCGTGGGGGAGCGGGGAACACTGAAGCTTTCTTT
TRBD1,TRBJ2-7,TRBV5-4,CASSLTGVPYEQYF,TGTGCCAGCAGTCTGACAGGGGTTCCCTACGAGCAGTACTTC
TRBD2,TRBJ2-3,TRBV27,CASSLLAESDTQYF,TGTGCCAGCAGTTTACTAGCGGAGTCAGATACGCAGTATTTT
TRBD2,TRBJ2-7,TRBV29-1,CSVGEREGSAYEQYF,TGCAGCGTTGGGGAGCGGGAGGGGAGCGCCTACGAGCAGTACTTC
TRBD1,TRBJ2-7,TRBV5-6,CASSWGPGQASYEQYF,TGTGCCAGCAGCTGGGGGCCGGGACAGGCTTCCTACGAGCAGTACTTC